The 30 T cell receptor beta chains below come from one sample, sequenced in a study of T cell responses to AZD1222 COVID-19 vaccine. Only in-frame clones appear in the TCRdb table, and some are missing; sequencing was by immunoSEQ multiplex PCR. The sample lists fewer than 130,000 clones, around 90% occurring once. Specimen: peripheral blood, collected 28 days after the second AZD1222 dose. These receptors were collected from an adult who received the AZD1222 COVID-19 vaccine.

CDR3 region: CASSGGAFLDTQYF. CDR3 sequence (DNA): TGTGCCAGTAGCGGGGGGGCTTTTTTAGATACGCAGTATTTT. This chain joins TRBV19 and TRBJ2-3, with 8 bases lining up with TRBD2. Germline values: CDR1 LNHDA, CDR2 SQIVND (reference sequence). Trimming cost V 6 bases and J 5 bases; bases outside gene matches: 7. The CDR3 covers 14 residues.

The chain is built from TRBV19 and TRBJ2-5, with D possibly called TRBD1 or TRBD2 (5 bases each). The CDR3 totals 15 residues. The V and J ends lost 3 bases and 1 base respectively, with 12 bases between them. CDR1 is LNHDA, CDR2 SQIVND, per germline (reference sequence). The chain's CDR3 is CASSMSGHLQETQYF. The CDR3 bases are TGTGCCAGTAGTATGAGCGGACACCTCCAAGAGACCCAGTACTTC.

The chain joins TRBV7-9 to TRBJ2-1; no firm D call. The germline V and J ends were trimmed by 2 bases and 10 bases, with 6 bases remaining between them. Germline values: CDR1 SEHNR, CDR2 FQNEAQ (reference sequence). The CDR3 sequence is 11 residues long. The CDR3 region is CASSLFSEQFF. The CDR3 DNA reads as TGTGCCAGCAGCTTATTTTCAGAGCAGTTCTTC.

The V and J genes are TRBV6-1 and TRBJ2-7; tentative D call: TRBD1 (6 bases). Germline V gives CDR1 MNHNS, CDR2 SASEGT. Trimming stripped 5 bases from V and 3 bases from J, with 17 bases between. This CDR3 spans 15 amino acids. The CDR3 is CASSSNRQGGYEQYF. The CDR3 DNA sequence: TGTGCCAGCAGTTCTAACAGGCAAGGGGGCTACGAGCAGTACTTC.

The chain employs TRBV9 and TRBJ2-5, with a possible D match to TRBD2 (5 bases). Trimming removed 0 bases at V and 3 bases at J, with 9 bases between. This CDR3 region has 14 residues. In germline, CDR1 is SGDLS, CDR2 YYNGEE. CDR3 nucleotides: TGTGCCAGCAGCGTAGCTTGGGAGAAAGAGACCCAGTACTTC. This translates into CASSVAWEKETQYF.

As DNA, the CDR3 is TGTGCCAGCAGTCCCCACCTCGGGCAGGGACTGGAGCAGTACTTC. Translating gives CASSPHLGQGLEQYF. The V call is TRBV28, the J call TRBJ2-7; a possible D gene is TRBD2 (6 bases). Germline-derived CDR1 and CDR2 are MDHEN and SYDVKM. V was trimmed by 5 bases and J by 7 bases, leaving 21 bases between them. This CDR3 comprises 15 residues.

The chain recombines TRBV18 with TRBJ1-1; the D gene is possibly TRBD1 (6 bases). Germline values: CDR1 KGHSH, CDR2 LQKENI. The V end was cut by 4 bases, the J end by 4 bases, with 16 bases between. This CDR3 is built from 15 residues. CDR3 bases: TGTGCCAGCTCACGGGGGGCCCCGGAAGGCACTGAAGCTTTCTTT. This gives the protein CASSRGAPEGTEAFF.

This rearrangement joins TRBV7-9 to TRBJ1-3; no clear D. Trimming removed 3 bases from V and 2 bases from J, with 11 bases in between. Germline loops: CDR1 SEHNR, CDR2 FQNEAQ (reference sequence). This CDR3 spans 15 amino acids. The CDR3: CASSFPRGAGNTIYF. In nucleotides, the CDR3 is TGTGCCAGCAGCTTCCCGCGCGGGGCTGGAAACACCATATATTTT.

This chain uses TRBV11-3 with TRBJ2-2; D remains ambiguous. Trimming shortened V by 5 bases and J by 6 bases, and 10 bases separated the two germline ends. Per germline, CDR1 SGHNT and CDR2 YENEEA. This CDR3 region has 13 residues. CDR3 region: CASSPRRSGELFF. The CDR3 DNA reads as TGTGCCAGCAGCCCGAGAAGGTCCGGGGAGCTGTTTTTT.

The chain employs TRBV7-9 and TRBJ2-5, with 10 positions matching TRBD1. This CDR3 region has 16 residues. The germline V gene encodes CDR1 SEHNR and CDR2 FQNEAQ (reference sequence). V lost 3 bases to trimming and J lost 2 bases; unmatched junction nucleotides: 6. For the CDR3, the DNA is TGTGCCAGCAGCTTGGGACAGGGGTTAGGGCAAGAGACCCAGTACTTC. This encodes CASSLGQGLGQETQYF.

This clone was seen a few times. The rearrangement uses TRBV7-2 and TRBJ1-2; unclear D gene. The V end lost 1 base, the J end lost 5 bases, and 14 bases lay between the germline ends. CDR3 length: 15 amino acids. Germline CDR1 SGHTA, CDR2 FQGNSA. The CDR3, as DNA: TGTGCCAGCAGCTTAGGTGGTGGGCAAGGATATGGCTACACCTTC. It yields the protein CASSLGGGQGYGYTF.

The genes are TRBV7-9 and TRBJ1-5; TRBD1 matches 9 bases. CDR1 is SEHNR, CDR2 FQNEAQ, per germline (reference sequence). The CDR3 contains 15 residues. V trimming: 4 bases; J trimming: 4 bases; junction bases outside the gene matches: 5. The DNA of the CDR3 is TGTGCCAGCAGCTCACCCGGGACAGGGAATCAGCCCCAGCATTTT. The encoded protein is CASSSPGTGNQPQHF.

J is TRBJ1-1 and V is TRBV6-6, with D possibly being TRBD1 (6 bases). V lost 0 bases and J lost 3, with 11 bases in between. Germline V lookup: CDR1 MNHNY, CDR2 SVGAGI (reference sequence). The CDR3 is 15 residues long. CDR3 DNA: TGTGCCAGCAGTTACTCCTGGGAGGGGGACACTGAAGCTTTCTTT. It yields the protein CASSYSWEGDTEAFF.

The chain has TRBV5-8 and TRBJ2-3, with 7 nucleotides matching TRBD1. Germline-derived CDR1 and CDR2 are SGHTS and YDEGEE. V gave up 0 bases and J gave up 0 bases; unmatched junction bases: 4. The CDR3 is 16 amino acids. The CDR3 loop is CASSLAGDRSTDTQYF. CDR3 nucleotides: TGTGCCAGCAGCTTGGCTGGGGACAGAAGCACAGATACGCAGTATTTT.

The genes are TRBV25-1 and TRBJ1-1, with D unclear. Germline CDR1 and CDR2: MGHDK and SYGVNS. The germline V and J ends were trimmed by 7 bases and 3 bases, with 12 bases remaining between them. The CDR3 runs 13 residues. DNA for the CDR3: TGTGCCAGCACCTCCTTAAGGGACACTGAAGCTTTCTTT. Its protein product is CASTSLRDTEAFF.

V is TRBV15 and J is TRBJ1-2, with D hard to call. This CDR3 comprises 14 residues. The V end lost 3 bases, the J end lost 8 bases, and 16 bases lay between the germline ends. The germline V gene has CDR1 LNHNV and CDR2 YYDKDF (reference sequence). CDR3 sequence: CATSREDGFLGYTF. DNA for the CDR3: TGTGCCACCAGCAGGGAGGACGGTTTTTTAGGCTACACCTTC.

This sequence joins TRBV19 and TRBJ1-2; 8 bases are a match to TRBD1. Trimming at V came to 6 bases and at J to 2 bases, leaving 8 bases not matched to a gene. CDR1 and CDR2 (germline): LNHDA, SQIVND (reference sequence). The CDR3 is 15 residues long. CDR3 sequence reads: CASRTDRDNNYGYTF. CDR3 nucleotides: TGTGCCAGTAGAACGGACAGGGATAACAACTATGGCTACACCTTC.

CDR3 sequence: CASSFDGNTEAFF. The DNA for the CDR3 is TGTGCCAGCAGTTTCGACGGGAACACTGAAGCTTTCTTT. The V call is TRBV6-5, the J call TRBJ1-1, with no clear D. The CDR3 totals 13 residues. Germline V gives CDR1 MNHEY, CDR2 SVGAGI. The ends were cut back, 4 bases at V and 1 base at J, with 7 bases in the middle.

V usage is TRBV19 and J usage is TRBJ2-3; D is unclear. V was pared by 6 bases and J by 2 bases, with 9 bases between. Germline lookup yields CDR1 LNHDA and CDR2 SQIVND (reference sequence). The CDR3 contains 13 residues. The CDR3 region has the DNA TGTGCCAGTAGGTTTACAGTCACAGATACGCAGTATTTT. This codes for CASRFTVTDTQYF.

This clone has just one count. The V call is TRBV4-1, the J call TRBJ2-2; TRBD2 aligns across 7 bases. Germline V gives CDR1 MGHRA, CDR2 YSYEKL. The CDR3 has 19 amino acids. After removal of 7 bases from V and 0 bases from J, the junction contained 17 bases not matched to a gene. This CDR3 reads CASTRDYETPMANTGELFF. The CDR3 DNA sequence: TGCGCCAGCACCCGGGACTACGAAACACCGATGGCGAACACCGGGGAGCTGTTTTTT.

There are a few counts of this clone. The chain couples TRBV30 to TRBJ1-5, with TRBD1 matching 9 bases. The CDR3 length is 14 residues. V lost 4 bases, J lost 6 bases, and 7 bases stayed unmatched. Germline values: CDR1 GTSNPN, CDR2 SVGIG (reference sequence). CDR3 loop: CAWNTGGAGQPQHF. The CDR3 coding sequence is TGTGCCTGGAACACAGGGGGCGCTGGTCAGCCCCAGCATTTT.

The V and J genes are TRBV5-1 and TRBJ1-1, with D possibly being TRBD1 (5 bases). The germline V gene has CDR1 SGHRS and CDR2 YFSETQ. This CDR3 region has 16 residues. V was pared by 0 bases and J by 8 bases, with 20 bases between. In DNA, the CDR3 is TGCGCCAGCAGCTTGGTTGGACAAAGGGGCTCTCGGGAAGCTTTCTTT. Encoded protein: CASSLVGQRGSREAFF.

The genes are TRBV7-8 and TRBJ2-5, with 8 positions matching TRBD1. The germline V gene has CDR1 SGHVS and CDR2 FQNEAQ. V shed 3 bases and J 5 bases; nucleotides not matched to a gene: 2. This CDR3 region has 13 residues. In DNA form, the CDR3 reads TGTGCCAGCAGCTTGGACAGGGTGGAGACCCAGTACTTC. It encodes CASSLDRVETQYF.

This chain links TRBV19 with TRBJ1-2, with 8 bases lining up with TRBD1. The CDR3 has 15 residues. Germline V gene sequence: CDR1 LNHDA, CDR2 SQIVND (reference sequence). V lost 1 base and J lost 4; bases outside the gene matches: 5. Here the CDR3 reads CASSIAAGGVYGYTF. DNA of the CDR3: TGTGCCAGTAGTATAGCCGCAGGGGGCGTCTATGGCTACACCTTC.

The genes are TRBV5-1 and TRBJ1-2; D not resolved. Trimming removed 4 bases from V and 3 bases from J, with 4 bases in between. The CDR3 length is 11 residues. The V gene's germline CDR1 is SGHRS and CDR2 YFSETQ. CDR3 DNA: TGCGCCAGCAGCGCAGACTATGGCTACACCTTC. Translation gives CASSADYGYTF.

The chain is built from TRBV18 and TRBJ1-3; D is possibly TRBD1 (5 bases). V shed 2 bases and J shed 4 bases, with 6 bases lying between them. CDR1 KGHSH and CDR2 LQKENI come from the germline V gene. The CDR3 runs to 13 residues. The CDR3 loop reads CASSPGDGNTIYF. CDR3 DNA: TGTGCCAGCTCACCAGGGGACGGAAACACCATATATTTT. Full variable domain (remainder filled in from reference TRBV18 and TRBJ1-3): NAGVMQNPRHLVRRRGQEARLRCSPMKGHSHVYWYRQLPEEGLKFMVYLQKENIIDESGMPKERFSAEFPKEGPSILRIQQVVRGDSAAYFCASSPGDGNTIYFGEGSWLTVV.

The chain combines TRBV19 with TRBJ2-5; 9 bases map to TRBD2. Germline values: CDR1 LNHDA, CDR2 SQIVND (reference sequence). V trimming: 2 bases; J trimming: 3 bases; junction bases outside the gene matches: 4. This CDR3 comprises 15 residues. In DNA form, the CDR3 reads TGTGCCAGTAGTATACGGATAGCGGGGGAAGAGACCCAGTACTTC. Protein: CASSIRIAGEETQYF.

CDR3 protein: CASSPGLKTASYEQYF. DNA for the CDR3: TGTGCCAGCAGCCCGGGACTGAAAACCGCCTCCTACGAGCAGTACTTC. This sequence joins TRBV7-6 and TRBJ2-7; the D gene is possibly TRBD2 (6 bases). The CDR3 runs to 16 residues. V was cut by 5 bases and J by 0 bases, with 17 bases left in between. Germline CDR1 is SGHVS and CDR2 is FNYEAQ.

The chain combines TRBV7-8 with TRBJ2-7; no reliable D call. The germline gives CDR1 SGHVS, CDR2 FQNEAQ. Between the trimmed V and J ends, which lost 2 bases and 1 base, there was a span of 12 bases. The CDR3 has 15 amino acids. CDR3 residues: CASSLSASQSYEQYF. DNA for the CDR3: TGTGCCAGCAGCTTATCGGCTTCCCAATCCTACGAGCAGTACTTC.

The rearrangement links TRBV6-5 to TRBJ2-7, with TRBD1 identical over 11 bases. Germline-derived CDR1 and CDR2 are MNHEY and SVGAGI. This CDR3 region has 13 residues. With 5 bases clipped from V and 8 bases from J, the junction kept 5 bases outside the gene matches. The CDR3 coding sequence is TGTGCCAGCAGTCTCGGACAGGGGGCAAAGCAGTACTTC. Translation gives CASSLGQGAKQYF.